These T cell receptor beta chains were read from a single sample in a study of blood T cell repertoires in COVID-19. Some clones are missing from TCRdb's copy, which holds only in-frame ones; the method was immunoSEQ multiplex PCR. The data contain approximately 250,000 clones, 80% to 95% of them singletons. The material sequenced was PBMCs or T cells enriched from blood (not recorded which). The receptor source for this set is a man aged 35-49 years who had been exposed to COVID-19. Both conserved end residues are trimmed from each CDR3. D genes are given only for firm matches.

TRBD1 | TRBV28 | ASRRDRGRANYGYT
TRBD2 | TRBV28 | ASSRLAGAEQF
- | TRBV11-1 | ASSPGGGGLETQY
TRBD1 | TRBV12-3/TRBV12-4 | ASSKDRATEAF
- | TRBV18 | ASSPRLIAGNTIY
- | TRBV28 | ASTSFPVGYGYT
- | TRBV28 | ASGPQEGETQY
- | TRBV18 | ASSPESEQY
- | TRBV27 | ASRTNREGNTEAF
TRBD1 | TRBV24-1 | ATGQQETQY
- | TRBV19 | ATSYEGSGNTIY
TRBD1 | TRBV28 | ASRPGQGSSISAIYEQY
- | TRBV11-1 | ASSFSGSGGNEQF
- | TRBV30 | AWSDTLDGSEKLF
- | TRBV12-1 | AGWAQASTDTQY
- | TRBV27 | ASSSGVNTEAF
TRBD1 | TRBV10-3 | AIRRDRENSPLH
- | TRBV9 | ASSQRRGDYGYT
- | TRBV19 | ASSPNKGGANQPQH
- | TRBV6-5 | ATAGTRDYNEQF
TRBD1 | TRBV27 | ASSYERGLHTGELF
- | TRBV7-6 | ASSRGAGDTEAF
- | TRBV9 | ASSVGGSTNEKLF
- | TRBV5-1 | ASSTGVETQY
TRBD1 | TRBV14 | ASSQDGQGSFVNTEAF
TRBD1 | TRBV7-6 | ASSFGRGLNTEAF
TRBD1 | TRBV19 | ASSMVSPGQGASIYGYT
- | TRBV5-1 | ASSLGQSRGGWVYEQY
- | TRBV2 | ASSPERDEQF
- | TRBV12-5 | ASGKQEFTEAF
TRBD1 | TRBV4-1 | ASSPGLGQGDTEAF
TRBD2 | TRBV10-3 | AISDLIAGVYETQY
- | TRBV11-2 | ASSLDLPQGGYT
- | TRBV3-1/TRBV3-2 | ASSPRRGVTEAF
- | TRBV4-2 | ASSQVGGGELGEQY
- | TRBV9 | ASSDPGQSTDTQY
TRBD1 | TRBV4-1 | ASSQDPQGAWVGGQGTQY
- | TRBV18 | ASSDSGRVANTGELF
- | TRBV7-9 | ASSLLLGVRAGEQF
- | TRBV19 | ASSFSGVAGYT
TRBD2 | TRBV4-2 | ASSQKASGRYNEQF